This passage covers 3 T cell receptor beta chains from one sample sequenced in a study of naive and memory T cell subsets. RNA was extracted from approximately 2.6 ml of whole blood of healthy adults. For blood and skin samples, reverse transcription used TCR alpha and beta constant primers. TCRdb reprocessed the 5' RACE reads via MiXCR and lists one record per CDR3 protein. The sample records about 22,000 distinct CDR3 sequences, approximately 3.9% being singletons. The receptors originated from a male donor in good health.

Note on this clonotype: A read error may explain this, as a much larger clone is one base away. In DNA, the CDR3 is TGTGCCAGCAGCCGGAACACTGAAGCTTTCTTT. Its translation is CASSRNTEAFF. This chain links TRBV6-2 or TRBV6-3 with TRBJ1-1; D unresolved. The CDR3 is 11 residues long. Per the germline V gene, CDR1 is MNHEY and CDR2 is SVGEGT. Between the trimmed V and J ends, which lost 6 bases and 1 base, there was a span of 3 bases.

This clonotype was recorded at least ten times. The chain employs TRBV12-3 or TRBV12-4 and TRBJ2-5, with 14 positions matching TRBD2. V gave up 6 bases and J gave up 4 bases; unmatched junction bases: 4. The CDR3 runs 15 residues. CDR3 residues: CASRTGTSGGETQYF. Written as DNA, the CDR3 is TGTGCCAGCAGAACCGGGACTAGCGGGGGAGAGACCCAGTACTTC.

This clonotype was observed at least ten times. This chain joins TRBV6-5 and TRBJ1-1; D gene unclear. V lost 0 bases and J lost 7, with 12 bases in between. The germline V gene has CDR1 MNHEY and CDR2 SVGAGI. The CDR3 is made up of 14 amino acids. The CDR3 region is CASSYSRGFDEAFF. DNA of the CDR3: TGTGCCAGCAGTTACTCGCGGGGATTTGATGAAGCTTTCTTT.